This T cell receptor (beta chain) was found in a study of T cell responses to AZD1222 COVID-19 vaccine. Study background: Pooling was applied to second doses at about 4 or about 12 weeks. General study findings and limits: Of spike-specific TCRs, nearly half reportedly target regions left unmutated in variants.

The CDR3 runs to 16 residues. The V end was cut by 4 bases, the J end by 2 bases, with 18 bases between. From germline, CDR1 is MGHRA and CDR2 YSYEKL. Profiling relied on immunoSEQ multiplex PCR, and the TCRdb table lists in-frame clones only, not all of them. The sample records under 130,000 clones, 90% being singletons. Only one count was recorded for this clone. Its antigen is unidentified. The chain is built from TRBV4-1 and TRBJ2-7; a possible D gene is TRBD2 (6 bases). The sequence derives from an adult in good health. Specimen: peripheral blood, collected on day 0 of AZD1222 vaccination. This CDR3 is CASSPVRAGLTYEQYF. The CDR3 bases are TGCGCCAGCAGCCCAGTCCGGGCGGGGCTGACCTACGAGCAGTACTTC.